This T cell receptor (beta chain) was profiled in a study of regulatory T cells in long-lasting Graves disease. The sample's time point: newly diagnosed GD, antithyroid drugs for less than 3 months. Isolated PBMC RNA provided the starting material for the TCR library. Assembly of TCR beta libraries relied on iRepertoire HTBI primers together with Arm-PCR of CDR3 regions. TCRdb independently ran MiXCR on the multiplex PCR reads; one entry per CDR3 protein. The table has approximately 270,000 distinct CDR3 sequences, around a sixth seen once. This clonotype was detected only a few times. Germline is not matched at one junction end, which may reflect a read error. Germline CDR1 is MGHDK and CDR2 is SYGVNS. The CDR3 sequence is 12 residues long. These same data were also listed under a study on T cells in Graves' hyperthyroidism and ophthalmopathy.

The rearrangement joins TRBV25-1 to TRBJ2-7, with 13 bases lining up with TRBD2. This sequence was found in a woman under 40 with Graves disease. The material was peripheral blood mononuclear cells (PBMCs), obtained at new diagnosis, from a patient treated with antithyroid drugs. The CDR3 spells CASSEGLAGAHF. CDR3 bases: TGTGCCAGCAGTGAAGGACTAGCGGGGGCCCACTTC.